This paragraph reports one T cell receptor (beta chain). Its antigen is not known. The data originate from a study of CD8 T cells in ankylosing spondylitis. TCRdb redid the calling of the 5' RACE reads with MiXCR, one entry per CDR3 protein. The data show roughly 700,000 distinct CDR3 sequences, roughly 19% seen once. Germline CDR1 is SEHNR and CDR2 is FQNEAQ (reference sequence). CDR3 size: 13 residues. V lost 7 bases to trimming and J lost 4 bases, with 13 bases between them. Whole-study results and caveats: What seemed typical of ankylosing spondylitis blood was a TCR beta motif built from several highly homologous variants.

The chain combines TRBV7-9 with TRBJ1-1; D may be TRBD1 (6 bases). Sequencing input: blood, either unsorted or a sorted T cell fraction (not recorded which). This TCR was sampled from a male donor with ankylosing spondylitis. CDR3 DNA: TGTGCCAGCACCCAAGGGGGTTCCACTGAAGCTTTCTTT. Its translation is CASTQGGSTEAFF. The complete variable domain, with remaining parts taken from reference TRBV7-9 and TRBJ1-1, reads DTGVSQNPRHKITKRGQNVTFRCDPISEHNRLYWYRQTLGQGPEFLTYFQNEAQLEKSRLLSDRFSAERPKGSFSTLEIQRTEQGDSAMYLCASTQGGSTEAFFGQGTRLTVV.